Following are 20 T cell receptor beta chains from one sample sequenced in a study of neoadjuvant nivolumab and ipilimumab in lung cancer. Only in-frame clones appear in the TCRdb table, and some are missing; sequencing was by immunoSEQ multiplex PCR. The data show several thousand clones, roughly nine tenths seen once. Specimen: tumor tissue, collected after neoadjuvant nivolumab, alone or with ipilimumab, at or shortly before surgery. The receptors originated from an adult with non-small cell lung cancer. Some clones in this sample may be carry-over from other donors' samples.

The chain recombines TRBV6-5 with TRBJ2-3, with D perhaps matching TRBD2 (6 bases). Germline lookup yields CDR1 MNHEY and CDR2 SVGAGI. Trimming removed 0 bases from V and 8 bases from J, with 15 bases in between. The CDR3 extends over 15 amino acids. CDR3 sequence (DNA): TGTGCCAGCAGTTACTCGGGACTTTCCCATGGTACGCAGTATTTT. It codes for CASSYSGLSHGTQYF.

The chain recombines TRBV18 with TRBJ2-7, with 8 bases fitting TRBD1. The CDR3 contains 13 residues. Unmatched junction bases numbered 3, after V lost 3 bases and J lost 5 bases. Looked up from germline, CDR1 is KGHSH and CDR2 is LQKENI. The CDR3 bases are TGTGCCAGCTCACCGCAACAGGGGGACGAGCAGTACTTC. It specifies CASSPQQGDEQYF.

The chain uses TRBV14 and TRBJ2-1; the D is unclear. Trimming removed 0 bases from V and 3 bases from J, with 15 bases in between. Germline V lookup: CDR1 SGHDN, CDR2 FVKESK. CDR3 length equals 17 residues. In DNA form, the CDR3 reads TGTGCCAGCAGCCAAGACATTAGCATGAGTCGCTACAATGAGCAGTTCTTC. Amino acid sequence: CASSQDISMSRYNEQFF.

The chain carries TRBV18 and TRBJ1-2, with 7 bases matching TRBD1. The CDR3 spans 14 residues. Germline loops: CDR1 KGHSH, CDR2 LQKENI. The V segment lost 4 bases and the J segment 1 base; nucleotides outside the gene matches: 3. CDR3 protein: CASSQGASNYGYTF. The CDR3 coding sequence is TGTGCCAGCTCACAGGGGGCGAGTAACTATGGCTACACCTTC.

This chain connects TRBV4-1 to TRBJ2-3, with D possibly TRBD1 on 6 matching bases. Trimming removed 3 bases from V and 7 bases from J, with 11 bases in between. CDR1 is MGHRA, CDR2 YSYEKL, per germline. This CDR3 region has 13 residues. DNA of the CDR3: TGCGCCAGCAGCCAGACACAGGGAAATACGCAGTATTTT. It yields the protein CASSQTQGNTQYF.

V usage is TRBV2 and J usage is TRBJ1-1, with D maybe TRBD1 (6 bases). V was clipped by 6 bases and J by 1 base, with 9 bases between them. Germline CDR1 is SNHLY and CDR2 is FYNNEI. CDR3 size: 13 residues. In nucleotides, the CDR3 is TGTGCCAGCAGAGGACAGCCGAACACTGAAGCTTTCTTT. This translates into CASRGQPNTEAFF.

This sequence joins TRBV9 and TRBJ2-5; TRBD2 aligns across 8 bases. CDR1 and CDR2 (germline): SGDLS, YYNGEE. V lost 3 bases, J lost 5 bases, and 12 bases stayed unmatched. The length of the CDR3 is 16 residues. The CDR3: CASSGSGTSRAETQYF. In DNA, the CDR3 is TGTGCCAGCAGCGGTTCCGGGACTAGTCGGGCGGAGACCCAGTACTTC. Filled out from reference TRBV9 and TRBJ2-5, the complete variable domain reads DSGVTQTPKHLITATGQRVTLRCSPRSGDLSVYWYQQSLDQGLQFLIQYYNGEERAKGNILERFSAQQFPDLHSELNLSSLELGDSALYFCASSGSGTSRAETQYFGPGTRLLVL.

The J gene is TRBJ1-2, the V gene TRBV5-4; D uncertain. Trimming removed 4 bases at V and 0 bases at J, with 10 bases between. The CDR3 is 14 amino acids. Germline CDR1 and CDR2: SGHNT and YYREEE (reference sequence). In nucleotides, the CDR3 is TGTGCCAGCAGCCTACCGACCGCTAACTATGGCTACACCTTC. Translating gives CASSLPTANYGYTF.

CDR3 residues: CASRMTSMADTQYF. The CDR3 bases are TGTGCCAGCAGGATGACTAGCATGGCAGATACGCAGTATTTT. This chain joins TRBV6-5 and TRBJ2-3; TRBD2 aligns across 7 bases. V lost 6 bases to trimming and J lost 4 bases; unmatched junction nucleotides: 7. The CDR3 length is 14 residues. Germline-derived CDR1 and CDR2 are MNHEY and SVGAGI.

The CDR3 nucleotides are TGTGCCTCTTGGGACAGGGGGCGAGTTAACATTCAGTACTTC. It codes for CASWDRGRVNIQYF. This chain joins TRBV10-3 and TRBJ2-4; 12 bases are a match to TRBD1. The CDR3 runs 14 residues. Germline CDR1 ENHRY, CDR2 SYGVKD. The V and J ends lost 11 bases and 7 bases, in that order; junction bases with no gene match: 9.

This sequence joins TRBV6-1 and TRBJ2-2; a weak D match, TRBD1 (6 bases). The CDR3 has 14 residues. Trimming left V 7 bases short and J 7 bases short, with 16 bases between. Per the germline V gene, CDR1 is MNHNS and CDR2 is SASEGT. CDR3 loop: CASKLYREGGELFF. DNA of the CDR3: TGTGCCAGCAAGTTATACAGGGAAGGCGGGGAGCTGTTTTTT.

This chain uses TRBV19 with TRBJ2-3; the match to TRBD2 covers 11 bases. The CDR3 runs to 16 residues. CDR1 and CDR2 from the germline V gene are LNHDA and SQIVND (reference sequence). V was pared by 6 bases and J by 0 bases, with 5 bases of the junction left unmatched. CDR3 residues: CASRTGTSGSTDTQYF. DNA of the CDR3: TGTGCCAGTAGGACAGGGACTAGCGGTAGCACAGATACGCAGTATTTT.

This chain connects TRBV5-4 to TRBJ2-3; weak D call: TRBD2 (6 bases). The germline V and J ends were trimmed by 6 bases and 6 bases, with 14 bases remaining between them. The CDR3 has 13 residues. The germline V gene has CDR1 SGHNT and CDR2 YYREEE (reference sequence). CDR3 DNA: TGTGCCAGCACGGAGGGCCTGGGTGATACGCAGTATTTT. Translation: CASTEGLGDTQYF.

V gene TRBV18 combines with J gene TRBJ1-1; maybe TRBD1 (5 bases). The CDR3 runs to 14 residues. Trimming shortened V by 2 bases and J by 6 bases, and 13 bases separated the two germline ends. The V gene's germline CDR1 is KGHSH and CDR2 LQKENI. The CDR3 DNA reads as TGTGCCAGCTCACCAGGGACCCGGGAACCTGAAGCTTTCTTT. It translates to CASSPGTREPEAFF.

The J gene is TRBJ2-2, the V gene TRBV5-5, with 14 bases that match TRBD2. Germline V lookup: CDR1 SGHKS, CDR2 YYEKEE (reference sequence). This CDR3 is built from 20 residues. The V and J ends lost 2 bases and 4 bases, in that order; junction bases with no gene match: 13. The CDR3, as DNA: TGTGCCAGCAGCTTTTATGGGGGACTAGCGGGAGATCCTTTCACCGGGGAGCTGTTTTTT. Protein: CASSFYGGLAGDPFTGELFF.

The chain has TRBV14 and TRBJ2-1, with D uncertain. V dropped 1 base and J dropped 5 bases, with 9 bases sitting between them. CDR3 size: 14 residues. CDR1 and CDR2 (germline): SGHDN, FVKESK. The CDR3 DNA reads as TGTGCCAGCAGCCAAGTCCAGCATCACAATGAGCAGTTCTTC. Translation: CASSQVQHHNEQFF. Supplemented by reference TRBV14 and TRBJ2-1, the full variable domain reads EAGVTQFPSHSVIEKGQTVTLRCDPISGHDNLYWYRRVMGKEIKFLLHFVKESKQDESGMPNNRFLAERTGGTYSTLKVQPAELEDSGVYFCASSQVQHHNEQFFGPGTRLTVL.

The V gene is TRBV5-6, the J gene TRBJ1-5; 10 nucleotides align to TRBD1. Germline CDR1 SGHDT, CDR2 YYEEEE. J gave up 7 bases and V 4 bases, and 5 bases lay outside the gene matches. The CDR3 totals 14 residues. As DNA, the CDR3 is TGTGCCAGCAGCCGGACAGGGGGTGAGCAGCCCCAGCATTTT. Translation gives CASSRTGGEQPQHF. Based on the CDR3 plus reference TRBV5-6 and TRBJ1-5, the full variable domain is DAGVTQSPTHLIKTRGQQVTLRCSPKSGHDTVSWYQQALGQGPQFIFQYYEEEERQRGNFPDRFSGHQFPNYSSELNVNALLLGDSALYLCASSRTGGEQPQHFGDGTRLSIL.

This clone was observed a single time. CDR3 protein: CAISGLGNTGELFF. CDR3 DNA sequence: TGTGCCATCAGCGGTTTAGGAAACACCGGGGAGCTGTTTTTT. This chain joins TRBV6-5 and TRBJ2-2, with D perhaps TRBD2 (5 bases). With 10 bases removed from V and 2 bases from J, the gap between germline ends came to 14 bases. The germline V gene has CDR1 MNHEY and CDR2 SVGAGI. The CDR3 contains 14 residues.

The rearrangement links TRBV9 to TRBJ1-2; D remains ambiguous. V lost 3 bases to trimming and J lost 0 bases, with 9 bases between them. Germline CDR1 and CDR2: SGDLS and YYNGEE. The CDR3 consists of 14 residues. The CDR3, as DNA: TGTGCCAGCAGCGGGACTGCTACTAACTATGGCTACACCTTC. Its translation is CASSGTATNYGYTF.

This clone has just one count. The chain combines TRBV2 with TRBJ2-3, with D possibly TRBD2 on 5 matching bases. CDR3 length: 16 residues. The germline V gene encodes CDR1 SNHLY and CDR2 FYNNEI. Trimming left V 3 bases short and J 6 bases short, with 19 bases between. DNA for the CDR3: TGTGCCAGCAGTGATCGCGGGCCAGCCTTTCGTGATACGCAGTATTTT. This sequence encodes CASSDRGPAFRDTQYF.